This note documents a single T cell receptor (beta chain) sequence. Its cognate antigen is unknown. CDR1 is SGHNT and CDR2 is YYREEE in the germline V gene (reference sequence). Trimming removed 0 bases at V and 12 bases at J, with 12 bases between. The CDR3 covers 13 residues. The data were taken from a study of blood T cells in healthy people across ages. Study information: Through template switching, about one barcoded beta molecule was captured per two T cells, as measured in model experiments. General study findings and limits: Researchers judged that diversity estimates from one million T cells fell short of true values. There was a strong correlation between TCR beta diversity and naive T cell percentage.

Together with a sample-barcoded 5' primer, a J-beta primer mix was included in a second PCR lasting about 7 to 11 cycles. Each CDR3 protein gets one entry after TCRdb re-called the 5' RACE reads with MiXCR. This repertoire shows some 1,800,000 distinct CDR3 sequences, roughly two fifths found once; its top ten account for around 23%. This TCR came from a human donor in good health. V gene TRBV5-4 combines with J gene TRBJ1-4; D uncertain. The sequencing sample was made of blood. CDR3 nucleotides: TGTGCCAGCAGCTTGGTAGGCGGATCTGAACTGTTTTTT. This gives the protein CASSLVGGSELFF.